The subject of this entry is one TCR beta chain. What it recognizes is unknown. Relative to the germline gene, one junction end is altered; a read error may explain this. This sample is part of a study of T cell responses to AZD1222 COVID-19 vaccine. Broader study findings: Possibly, clonal diversity was underestimated; donors were largely white British and included more females. Researchers took repertoire samples only after the peak T cell response had come. Vaccine-associated CD4 TCRs spanned spike, dominant at 160-218 and 743-854. Just five to seven people given AZD1222 tested seropositive at baseline.

There are 12 residues in the CDR3. The assay was immunoSEQ multiplex PCR, and TCRdb's table has in-frame clones only and misses some. Of roughly 100,000 clones in the sample, roughly nine tenths were seen once. The TCR originated in an adult in good health. Material: peripheral blood, obtained on day 0 of AZD1222 vaccination. The chain links TRBV12-3 or TRBV12-4 to TRBJ2-7; D unclear. CDR3 sequence: CAVGSTPYEQYF. CDR3 coding DNA: TGCGCAGTGGGCTCTACCCCCTACGAGCAGTACTTC.